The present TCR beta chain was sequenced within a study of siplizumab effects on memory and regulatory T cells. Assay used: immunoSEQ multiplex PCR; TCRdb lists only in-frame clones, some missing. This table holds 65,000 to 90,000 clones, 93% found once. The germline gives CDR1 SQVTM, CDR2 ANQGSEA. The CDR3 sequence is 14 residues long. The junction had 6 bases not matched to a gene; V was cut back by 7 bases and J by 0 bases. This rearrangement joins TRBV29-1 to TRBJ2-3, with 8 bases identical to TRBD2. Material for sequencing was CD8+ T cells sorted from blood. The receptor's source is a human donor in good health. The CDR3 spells CSESGRESTDTQYF. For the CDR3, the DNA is TGCAGCGAGAGCGGGAGAGAGAGCACAGATACGCAGTATTTT.